This T cell receptor (beta chain) was obtained from a study of sequential checkpoint blockade in melanoma. Produced via immunoSEQ multiplex PCR; TCRdb's table is partial and in-frame only. This sample has 40,000 or so clones, with about nine tenths found just once. Treatment: randomized to nivolumab then ipilimumab (arm A) or the reverse (arm B). Sorted cells were live CD3+CD8+, lacking CD19 and CD56, from PBMCs. This clone rates as medium-sized (0.01 to 0.1%). Its ends do not fully match the called genes, so a read error is possible. The CDR3 extends over 19 amino acids. From germline, CDR1 is MNHEY and CDR2 SMNVEV (reference sequence).

The chain couples TRBV27 to TRBJ2-1; maybe TRBD1 (6 bases). This sequence was found in a human donor with melanoma. This specimen was CD8+ T cells sorted from blood (inferred from file names), taken from a patient given nivolumab and ipilimumab in sequence. The CDR3 is CVSLARGFTTMSFYNEQFF. The DNA for the CDR3 is TGTGTCAGCCTCGCCAGGGGCTTCACTACAATGAGTTTCTACAATGAGCAGTTCTTC.